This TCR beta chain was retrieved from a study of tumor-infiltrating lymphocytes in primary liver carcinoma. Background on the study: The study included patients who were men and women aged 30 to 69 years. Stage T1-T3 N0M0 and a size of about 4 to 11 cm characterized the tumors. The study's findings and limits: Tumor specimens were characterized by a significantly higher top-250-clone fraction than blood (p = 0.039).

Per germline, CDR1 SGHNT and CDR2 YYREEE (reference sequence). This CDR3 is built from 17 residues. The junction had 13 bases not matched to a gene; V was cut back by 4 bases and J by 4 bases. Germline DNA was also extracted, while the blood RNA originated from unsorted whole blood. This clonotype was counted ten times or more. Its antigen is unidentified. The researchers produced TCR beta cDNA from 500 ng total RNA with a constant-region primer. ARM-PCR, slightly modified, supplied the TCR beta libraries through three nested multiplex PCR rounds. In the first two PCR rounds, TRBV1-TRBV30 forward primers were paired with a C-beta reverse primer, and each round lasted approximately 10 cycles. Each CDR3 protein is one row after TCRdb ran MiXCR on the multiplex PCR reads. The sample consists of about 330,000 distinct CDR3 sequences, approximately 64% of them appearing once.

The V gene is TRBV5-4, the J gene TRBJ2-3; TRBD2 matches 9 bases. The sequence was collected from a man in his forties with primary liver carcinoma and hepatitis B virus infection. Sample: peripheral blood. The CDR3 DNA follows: TGTGCCAGCAGCCCCGAGATTGTCCTAGCGGGATCAGATACGCAGTATTTT. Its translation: CASSPEIVLAGSDTQYF.